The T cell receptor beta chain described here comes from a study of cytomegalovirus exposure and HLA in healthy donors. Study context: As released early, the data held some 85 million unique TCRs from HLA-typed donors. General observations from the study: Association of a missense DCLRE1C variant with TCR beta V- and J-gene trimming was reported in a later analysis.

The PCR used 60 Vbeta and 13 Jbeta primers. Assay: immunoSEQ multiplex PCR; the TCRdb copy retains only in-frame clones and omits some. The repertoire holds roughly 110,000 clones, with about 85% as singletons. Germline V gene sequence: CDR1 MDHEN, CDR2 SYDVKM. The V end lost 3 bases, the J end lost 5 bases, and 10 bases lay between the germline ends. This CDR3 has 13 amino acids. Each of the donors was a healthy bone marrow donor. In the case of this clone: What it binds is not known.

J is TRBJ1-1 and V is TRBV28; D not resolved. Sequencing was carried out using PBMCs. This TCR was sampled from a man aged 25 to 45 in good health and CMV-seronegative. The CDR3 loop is CASSFGGGTEAFF. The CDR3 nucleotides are TGTGCCAGCAGTTTCGGAGGAGGAACTGAAGCTTTCTTT. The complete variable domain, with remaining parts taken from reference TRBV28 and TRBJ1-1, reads DVKVTQSSRYLVKRTGEKVFLECVQDMDHENMFWYRQDPGLGLRLIYFSYDVKMKEKGDIPEGYSVSREKKERFSLILESASTNQTSMYLCASSFGGGTEAFFGQGTRLTVV.